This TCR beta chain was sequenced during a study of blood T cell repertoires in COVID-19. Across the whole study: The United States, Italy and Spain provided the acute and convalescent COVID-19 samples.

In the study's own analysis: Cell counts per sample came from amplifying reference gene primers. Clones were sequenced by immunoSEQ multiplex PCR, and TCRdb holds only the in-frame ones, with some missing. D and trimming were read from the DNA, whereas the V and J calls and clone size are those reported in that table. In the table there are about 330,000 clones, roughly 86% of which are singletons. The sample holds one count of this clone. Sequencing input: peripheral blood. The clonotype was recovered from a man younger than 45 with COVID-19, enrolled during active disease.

CDR3 DNA sequence: TGTGCCAGCAGCCCCGGAGAGGGAAACACTGAAGCTTTCTTT. This encodes CASSPGEGNTEAFF. This chain joins TRBV7-3 and TRBJ1-1, with D hard to call. Trimming cost V 5 bases and J 2 bases, with 12 bases left between them. Germline V gene data show CDR1 as SGHTA and CDR2 as FQGTGA. The CDR3 extends over 14 amino acids.